Listed below are T cell receptor beta chains from one sample, sequenced in a study of regulatory T cells in long-lasting Graves disease. MiXCR, run by TCRdb on the multiplex PCR reads, gives a single entry per CDR3 protein. The repertoire includes about 420,000 distinct CDR3 sequences, less than 20% of them detected once, and approximately 22% sits in the top ten. This same sample was also taken into another study, of T cells in Graves' hyperthyroidism and ophthalmopathy.

The sample was peripheral blood mononuclear cells (PBMCs), taken at new diagnosis, from a patient treated with antithyroid drugs. Source of these receptors: a woman aged 18-35 years with Graves disease. Each CDR3 is given with its conserved first and last residue. A D gene is named only where the DNA matches it firmly. For some rows the clone size is stated as once, few or many, or as a class when expanded; others skip it.

>TRBV6-5|TRBJ2-3|few|NA
TGTGCCAGCAGTTCGGGACCACCCACAGATACGCAGTATTTT
CASSSGPPTDTQYF
>TRBV29-1|TRBJ1-3|NA|TRBD1
TGCAGCGGGAGGGACAGTGGAAACACCATATATTTT
CSGRDSGNTIYF
>TRBV7-2|TRBJ2-7|NA|TRBD2
TGTGCCAGCAGCGATAGCTCATCTAGCGGTAGAAGGTACGAGCAGTACTTC
CASSDSSSSGRRYEQYF
>TRBV7-3|TRBJ2-7|many|NA
TGTGCCAGCAGCTTATCCCCGGGGGACGAGCAGTACTTC
CASSLSPGDEQYF
>TRBV6-2/TRBV6-3|TRBJ1-6|few|TRBD1
TGTGCCAGCAGTGAGACAGGGAGCTCCTATAATTCACCCCTCCACTTT
CASSETGSSYNSPLHF
>TRBV4-1|TRBJ2-1|NA|NA
TGCGCCAGCAGCCATACCAGCGGGACATACAATGAGCAGTTCTTC
CASSHTSGTYNEQFF
>TRBV6-1|TRBJ2-1|NA|TRBD2
TGTGCCAGCAGCTCCGGACTAGCGGGAGGCCACAATGAGCAGTTCTTC
CASSSGLAGGHNEQFF
>TRBV28|TRBJ1-1|NA|TRBD1
TGTGCCAGCAGCCTGACAGGGTGGGCTGAAGCTTTCTTT
CASSLTGWAEAFF
>TRBV28|TRBJ2-7|many|NA
TGTGCCACCCTCACTCTAAAACAGGGCTACGAGCAGTACTTC
CATLTLKQGYEQYF
>TRBV29-1|TRBJ2-7|few|NA
TGCAGCGTTGAAGGGGACAAGAGCGAGCAGTACTTC
CSVEGDKSEQYF
>TRBV2|TRBJ2-1|NA|NA
TGTGCCAGCAGTGAGGGCTACCCCTCCTACAATGAGCAGTTCTTC
CASSEGYPSYNEQFF
>TRBV6-2/TRBV6-3|TRBJ2-3|NA|TRBD1
TGTGCCAGCAGTTACTCCCGACAGGGGCTTCTCCGCACAGATACGCAGTATTTT
CASSYSRQGLLRTDTQYF
>TRBV11-2|TRBJ2-7|many|NA
TGTGCCAGCAGCTTAGAAGCACTCCTGGGGGCGGCGGCAGTCAACGAGCAGTACTTC
CASSLEALLGAAAVNEQYF
>TRBV20-1|TRBJ2-7|many|TRBD1
TGCAGTGCTACGGGACAGGCCGAGAACGAGCAGTACTTC
CSATGQAENEQYF
>TRBV28|TRBJ2-1|NA|TRBD2
TGTGCCAGCAGTTCCCCGGCGGGAGGGGACAATGAGCAGTTCTTC
CASSSPAGGDNEQFF
>TRBV12-3/TRBV12-4|TRBJ1-1|NA|NA
TGTGCCAGCAGAGGTATGGCTACAGGTGAAGCTTTCTTT
CASRGMATGEAFF
>TRBV5-4|TRBJ2-1|few|TRBD2
TGTGCCAGCCGACTAGCGGGAAAATACAATGAGCAGTTCTTC
CASRLAGKYNEQFF